The clone carrying this T cell receptor (beta chain) was detected only a few times. Its cognate antigen is unknown. The V and J ends lost 0 bases and 7 bases respectively, with 13 bases between them. The CDR3 contains 14 residues. Germline V gene sequence: CDR1 MGHDK, CDR2 SYGVNS. The data derive from a study of Graves' ophthalmopathy and Graves' hyperthyroidism. Clinical symptoms, serum thyroxine, TRAb, thyroid ultrasound and orbital computed tomography formed the basis of diagnosis. Findings of the study overall: Ophthalmopathy progression prediction by the model yielded a sensitivity of about 71% and a specificity of 72% to 75%.

The sequenced template was RNA, covering the TCR beta CDR3 region. Amplification began with first-round RT-PCR using HTBI primers, then second-round multiplex PCR was performed. TCRdb itself ran the multiplex PCR reads through MiXCR, one entry per CDR3 protein. Of some 1.1 million distinct CDR3 sequences listed, about 40% are singletons. This clonotype originated in an adult man with Graves' hyperthyroidism. The sequencing sample was made of peripheral blood or thyroid tissue (not recorded which). The V and J genes are TRBV25-1 and TRBJ2-7, with D possibly being TRBD1 or TRBD2 (5 bases each). CDR3 loop: CASSEYRGAQEQYF. Here the CDR3 DNA reads TGTGCCAGCAGTGAATATAGAGGGGCGCAGGAGCAGTACTTC.